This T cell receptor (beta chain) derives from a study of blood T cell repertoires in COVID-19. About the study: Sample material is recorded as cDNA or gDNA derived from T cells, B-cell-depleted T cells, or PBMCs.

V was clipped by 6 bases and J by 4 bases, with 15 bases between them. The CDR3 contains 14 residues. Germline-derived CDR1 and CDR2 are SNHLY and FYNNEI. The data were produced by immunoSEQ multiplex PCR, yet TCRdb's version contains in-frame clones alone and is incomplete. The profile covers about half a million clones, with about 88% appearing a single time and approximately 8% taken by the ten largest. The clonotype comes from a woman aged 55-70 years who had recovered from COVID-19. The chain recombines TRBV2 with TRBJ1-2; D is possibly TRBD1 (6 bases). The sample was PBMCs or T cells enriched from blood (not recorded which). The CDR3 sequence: CASSGQGSSYGYTF. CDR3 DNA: TGTGCCAGCAGCGGTCAGGGGAGTAGCTATGGCTACACCTTC.